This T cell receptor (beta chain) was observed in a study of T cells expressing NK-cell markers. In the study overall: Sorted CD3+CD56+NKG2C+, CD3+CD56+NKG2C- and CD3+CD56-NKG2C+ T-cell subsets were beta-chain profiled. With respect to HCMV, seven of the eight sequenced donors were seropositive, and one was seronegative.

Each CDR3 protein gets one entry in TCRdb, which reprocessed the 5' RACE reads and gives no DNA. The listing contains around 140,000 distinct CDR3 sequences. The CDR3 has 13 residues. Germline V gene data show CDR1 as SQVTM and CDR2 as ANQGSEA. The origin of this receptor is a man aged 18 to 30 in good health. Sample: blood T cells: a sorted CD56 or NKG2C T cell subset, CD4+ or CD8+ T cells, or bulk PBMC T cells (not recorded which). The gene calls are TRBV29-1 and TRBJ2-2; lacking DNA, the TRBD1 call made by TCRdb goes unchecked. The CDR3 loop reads CSVGQGNTGELFF.